These 28 T cell receptor beta chains were all obtained from the same sample, sequenced in a study of vaccination and CD4 T cells after COVID-19. Their specific antigens are unknown. The assay that was used to sequence DNA from cultured CD4+ T cells was the Oncomine TCR Beta short-read assay. MiXCR, applied by TCRdb to the PCR reads, yields one record per CDR3 protein. The sample includes around 17,000 distinct CDR3 sequences, around 59% of them seen just once. Treatment of the sample: roughly 10-day PBMC culture with coronavirus spike peptide pools or control peptides (ViraFEST assay). The sequenced sample consisted of CD4+ T cells from blood, cultured in vitro. The receptors were gathered from a human donor who had recovered from COVID-19.

V gene TRBV9 combines with J gene TRBJ1-1; 7 bases are shared with TRBD1. Germline V gene sequence: CDR1 SGDLS, CDR2 YYNGEE. This CDR3 has 11 residues. V shed 4 bases and J 7 bases; nucleotides not matched to a gene: 1. CDR3 coding DNA: TGTGCCAGCAGCCGGGACAGTGAAGCTTTCTTT. This gives the protein CASSRDSEAFF. Combining the CDR3 with reference TRBV9 and TRBJ1-1 gives the whole variable domain DSGVTQTPKHLITATGQRVTLRCSPRSGDLSVYWYQQSLDQGLQFLIQYYNGEERAKGNILERFSAQQFPDLHSELNLSSLELGDSALYFCASSRDSEAFFGQGTRLTVV.

There are a few counts of this clonotype. V usage is TRBV29-1 and J usage is TRBJ1-1; 7 bases map to TRBD1. This CDR3 spans 14 amino acids. The ends lost 7 bases at V and 4 bases at J; junction bases unmatched: 12. Germline lookup yields CDR1 SQVTM and CDR2 ANQGSEA. CDR3 sequence: CSGRQGGRGTEAFF. In nucleotides, the CDR3 is TGCAGCGGAAGACAGGGAGGTAGGGGCACTGAAGCTTTCTTT.

The chain is built from TRBV2 and TRBJ1-5; TRBD1 matches at 7 bases. The J segment lost 0 bases and the V segment lost 7 bases, leaving 18 bases of the junction unmatched. The V gene's germline CDR1 is SNHLY and CDR2 FYNNEI. This CDR3 is 19 amino acids long. The CDR3 bases are TGTGCCAGCACTATGCCATGGACCCGGGACAGCAATAGCAATCAGCCCCAGCATTTT. Its protein product is CASTMPWTRDSNSNQPQHF. The whole variable domain, remainder taken from reference TRBV2 and TRBJ1-5, is EPEVTQTPSHQVTQMGQEVILRCVPISNHLYFYWYRQILGQKVEFLVSFYNNEISEKSEIFDDQFSVERPDGSNFTLKIRSTKLEDSAMYFCASTMPWTRDSNSNQPQHFGDGTRLSIL.

V gene TRBV10-3 combines with J gene TRBJ1-1; D is unclear. With 3 bases removed from V and 0 bases from J, the gap between germline ends came to 8 bases. The CDR3 extends over 14 amino acids. Germline V lookup: CDR1 ENHRY, CDR2 SYGVKD. The CDR3 nucleotides read TGTGCCATCAGTGACGTGGGAGTGAACACTGAAGCTTTCTTT. Its translation is CAISDVGVNTEAFF.

J is TRBJ2-7 and V is TRBV27; perhaps D is TRBD1 or TRBD2 (5 bases each). The V and J ends lost 0 bases and 9 bases respectively, with 15 bases between them. This CDR3 spans 14 amino acids. Looked up from germline, CDR1 is MNHEY and CDR2 is SMNVEV (reference sequence). CDR3 nucleotides: TGTGCCAGCAGTTTATCGGGACGGGCGCCGGCGCAGTACTTC. Amino acid sequence: CASSLSGRAPAQYF.

The chain links TRBV6-2 or TRBV6-3 to TRBJ2-5, with 7 nucleotides matching TRBD1. This CDR3 has 17 amino acids. From germline, CDR1 is MNHEY and CDR2 SVGEGT. The trim removed 4 bases at V and 4 bases at J, leaving 15 bases unmatched. The CDR3 nucleotides read TGTGCCAGCAGTTCCATACAGGGGATCGGAAGTTTAGAGACCCAGTACTTC. The encoded protein is CASSSIQGIGSLETQYF.

V usage is TRBV6-5 and J usage is TRBJ2-5; 9 bases map to TRBD1. The CDR3 has 15 amino acids. The germline gives CDR1 MNHEY, CDR2 SVGAGI. The ends lost 2 bases at V and 4 bases at J; junction bases unmatched: 5. The CDR3 DNA sequence: TGTGCCAGCAGTTACACAGGGGGCGTCGTAGAGACCCAGTACTTC. This translates into CASSYTGGVVETQYF.

CDR3 sequence reads: CASSPNRDYGYTF. The CDR3, as DNA: TGTGCCAGCAGTCCCAACAGGGACTATGGCTACACCTTC. J is TRBJ1-2 and V is TRBV27, with D perhaps matching TRBD1 (6 bases). Trimming pared 5 bases from V and 3 bases from J, leaving 10 bases between. There are 13 residues in the CDR3. Germline CDR1 and CDR2: MNHEY and SMNVEV (reference sequence).

V gene TRBV12-3 or TRBV12-4 combines with J gene TRBJ2-7; D is undetermined. V lost 6 bases, J lost 1 base, and 13 bases lay in between. The CDR3 runs to 14 residues. The CDR3 protein is CASSPRTVSYEQYF. The CDR3 nucleotides read TGTGCCAGCAGCCCGCGGACGGTTTCCTACGAGCAGTACTTC.

This sequence joins TRBV12-3 or TRBV12-4 and TRBJ2-6; D unclear. V was pared by 6 bases and J by 1 base, with 7 bases between. The CDR3 contains 14 residues. The CDR3 reads CASRRASGANVLTF. The CDR3 nucleotides are TGTGCCAGCAGACGAGCTTCTGGGGCCAACGTCCTGACTTTC.

This chain links TRBV7-2 with TRBJ1-4; D is perhaps TRBD1 (5 bases). The CDR3 extends over 15 amino acids. Germline loops: CDR1 SGHTA, CDR2 FQGNSA. Trimming removed 5 bases from V and 4 bases from J, with 14 bases in between. The CDR3 sequence: CASSTGRRGNEKLFF. In nucleotides, the CDR3 is TGTGCCAGCAGCACCGGGAGAAGGGGTAATGAAAAACTGTTTTTT. The full variable domain, its missing parts supplied by reference TRBV7-2 and TRBJ1-4, is GAGVSQSPSNKVTEKGKDVELRCDPISGHTALYWYRQSLGQGLEFLIYFQGNSAPDKSGLPSDRFSAERTGGSVSTLTIQRTQQEDSAVYLCASSTGRRGNEKLFFGSGTQLSVL.

This sequence joins TRBV29-1 and TRBJ2-5; D unclear. The germline CDR1 and CDR2 sequences are SQVTM and ANQGSEA. The V gene lost 4 bases and the J gene lost 3 bases, with 15 bases spanning the gap. This CDR3 contains 14 residues. The CDR3 here is CSVVSSRVKETQYF. CDR3 sequence (DNA): TGCAGCGTTGTGAGCTCCCGGGTCAAAGAGACCCAGTACTTC.

This clonotype is a singleton in its sample. The CDR3 sequence is CSASLPTTEETQYF. The CDR3 DNA reads as TGCAGTGCTAGTCTACCTACTACGGAAGAGACCCAGTACTTC. This chain uses TRBV20-1 with TRBJ2-5; no definite D call. Germline V gene lookup returns CDR1 DFQATT and CDR2 SNEGSKA (reference sequence). The CDR3 has 14 amino acids. V was clipped by 3 bases and J by 3 bases, with 14 bases between them.

The chain combines TRBV9 with TRBJ2-3, with TRBD2 as a possible D gene (6 bases). Per the germline V gene, CDR1 is SGDLS and CDR2 is YYNGEE. This CDR3 has 16 amino acids. V lost 4 bases and J lost 0, with 15 bases in between. The CDR3 DNA is TGTGCCAGCAGCCTCCGCCTGGGAGGCAGCACAGATACGCAGTATTTT. Protein sequence: CASSLRLGGSTDTQYF.

The chain recombines TRBV5-1 with TRBJ1-1; D is ambiguous. V was cut by 0 bases and J by 0 bases, with 9 bases left in between. CDR3 length: 15 residues. CDR1 is SGHRS and CDR2 is YFSETQ in the germline V gene. The CDR3 loop reads CASSLETSMNTEAFF. In DNA, the CDR3 is TGCGCCAGCAGCTTGGAAACAAGTATGAACACTGAAGCTTTCTTT.

Here the CDR3 DNA reads TGTGCCAGCACCCGGAGTGGGGGATGGGACGAGCAGTACTTC. It specifies CASTRSGGWDEQYF. The chain uses TRBV6-1 and TRBJ2-7; D may correspond to TRBD1 or TRBD2 (5 bases each). V dropped 7 bases and J dropped 5 bases, with 18 bases sitting between them. This CDR3 region has 14 residues. The germline V gene has CDR1 MNHNS and CDR2 SASEGT.

This rearrangement joins TRBV7-9 to TRBJ1-2; no definite D call. Germline V CDR1 and CDR2: SEHNR, FQNEAQ (reference sequence). V lost 5 bases and J 8 bases, leaving 12 bases between the germline ends. This CDR3 has 12 residues. CDR3 residues: CASSPQSAGYTF. The CDR3 nucleotides are TGTGCCAGCAGCCCGCAAAGTGCGGGCTACACCTTC.

The genes are TRBV6-1 and TRBJ1-1; no firm D call. The CDR3 consists of 14 residues. The V gene lost 1 base and the J gene lost 3 bases, with 9 bases spanning the gap. Germline CDR1 is MNHNS and CDR2 is SASEGT. CDR3 sequence: CASSEVRRDTEAFF. CDR3 sequence (DNA): TGTGCCAGCAGTGAAGTCCGTAGGGACACTGAAGCTTTCTTT.

The V call is TRBV20-1, the J call TRBJ1-5; D gene unclear. The CDR3 sequence is 13 residues long. CDR1 and CDR2 from the germline V gene are DFQATT and SNEGSKA (reference sequence). With 0 bases removed from V and 6 bases from J, the gap between germline ends came to 9 bases. The CDR3 DNA follows: TGCAGTGCTAGAGAGCGTCGGGGTCAGCCCCAGCATTTT. Translating gives CSARERRGQPQHF.

The chain is built from TRBV12-3 or TRBV12-4 and TRBJ1-6; TRBD1 might be the D (5 bases). Trimming took off 3 bases at V and 9 bases at J, with 12 bases between the two ends. The CDR3 is 14 residues long. CDR3 DNA sequence: TGTGCCAGCAGTTTGGGGACCTTTGGTTCACCCCTCCACTTT. This sequence encodes CASSLGTFGSPLHF.

The chain carries TRBV27 and TRBJ2-5, with D unclear. Germline assignment: CDR1 MNHEY and CDR2 SMNVEV (reference sequence). V was trimmed by 4 bases and J by 5 bases, leaving 11 bases between them. The CDR3 length is 13 residues. CDR3 region: CASSSHPRETQYF. CDR3 coding DNA: TGTGCCAGCAGTTCCCACCCCCGGGAGACCCAGTACTTC.

The rearrangement joins TRBV18 to TRBJ2-1; D is uncertain. Germline lookup yields CDR1 KGHSH and CDR2 LQKENI. Trimming left V 1 base short and J 7 bases short, with 2 bases between. The CDR3 contains 11 residues. CDR3 nucleotides: TGTGCCAGCTCACCACAGAATGAGCAGTTCTTC. Amino acid sequence: CASSPQNEQFF.

This chain uses TRBV29-1 with TRBJ1-2; weak D call: TRBD1 (5 bases). CDR1 is SQVTM and CDR2 is ANQGSEA in the germline V gene. Trimming cost V 0 bases and J 2 bases, with 7 bases left between them. The CDR3 extends over 13 amino acids. CDR3 bases: TGCAGCGTTGAAGATCAGGGAAACTATGGCTACACCTTC. Its protein is CSVEDQGNYGYTF.

This clonotype was picked up one time. The J gene is TRBJ2-1, the V gene TRBV7-2; TRBD2 matches at 12 bases. V shed 5 bases and J 6 bases; nucleotides not matched to a gene: 8. Germline CDR1 and CDR2: SGHTA and FQGNSA. The CDR3 sequence is 16 residues long. This CDR3 reads CASSPAGLAGFNEQFF. CDR3 DNA: TGTGCCAGCAGCCCCGCCGGACTAGCGGGATTCAATGAGCAGTTCTTC.

This clonotype showed up just a few times. The genes are TRBV4-2 and TRBJ2-5; 11 nucleotides match TRBD2. The CDR3 sequence is 18 residues long. CDR1 and CDR2 (germline): LGHNA, YNFKEQ. V shed 0 bases and J 2 bases; nucleotides not matched to a gene: 8. CDR3: CASSQDPSGTSGQETQYF. CDR3 in DNA: TGTGCCAGCAGCCAAGATCCCTCCGGGACTAGCGGTCAAGAGACCCAGTACTTC.

The V call is TRBV19, the J call TRBJ2-5; D gene ambiguous. Trimming took off 1 base at V and 1 base at J, with 7 bases between the two ends. Germline CDR1 and CDR2: LNHDA and SQIVND (reference sequence). The CDR3 length is 14 residues. The CDR3 region has the DNA TGTGCCAGTAGTATAGTGGGTTTCCAAGAGACCCAGTACTTC. Translating it yields CASSIVGFQETQYF.

This clonotype is labeled medium-sized (0.01 to 0.1%). The V call is TRBV6-5, the J call TRBJ2-3, with D possibly TRBD1 on 5 matching bases. The germline gives CDR1 MNHEY, CDR2 SVGAGI. V was shortened by 0 bases and J by 1 base, with 11 bases between the two germline ends. The CDR3 sequence is 16 residues long. The CDR3 bases are TGTGCCAGCAGTTACTCTGGCAGGGTAGGCACAGATACGCAGTATTTT. The encoded protein is CASSYSGRVGTDTQYF.

By share, this clonotype counts as medium-sized. This chain uses TRBV5-1 with TRBJ1-2, with 8 bases that match TRBD1. CDR3 length equals 15 residues. Germline loops: CDR1 SGHRS, CDR2 YFSETQ. V trimming: 4 bases; J trimming: 4 bases; junction bases outside the gene matches: 9. CDR3 in DNA: TGCGCCAGCAGCCCCGGGACAGGTTTTTCCTATGGCTACACCTTC. Translated, it gives CASSPGTGFSYGYTF.